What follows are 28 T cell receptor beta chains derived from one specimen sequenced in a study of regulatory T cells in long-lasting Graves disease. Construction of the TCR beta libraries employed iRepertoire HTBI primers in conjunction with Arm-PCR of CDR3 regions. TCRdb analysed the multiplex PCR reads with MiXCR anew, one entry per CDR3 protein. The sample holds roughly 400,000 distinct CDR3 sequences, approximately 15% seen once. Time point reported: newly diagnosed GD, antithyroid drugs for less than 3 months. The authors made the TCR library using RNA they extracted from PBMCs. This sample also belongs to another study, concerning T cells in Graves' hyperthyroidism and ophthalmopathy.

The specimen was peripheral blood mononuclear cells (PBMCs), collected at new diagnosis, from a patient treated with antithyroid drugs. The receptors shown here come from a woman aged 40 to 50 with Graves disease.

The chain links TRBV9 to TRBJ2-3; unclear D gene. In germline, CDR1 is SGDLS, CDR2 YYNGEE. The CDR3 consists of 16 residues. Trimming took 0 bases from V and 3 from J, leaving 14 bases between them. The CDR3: CASSVDFSLGTDTQYF. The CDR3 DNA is TGTGCCAGCAGCGTAGATTTTTCCCTAGGAACAGATACGCAGTATTTT. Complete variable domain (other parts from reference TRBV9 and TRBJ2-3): DSGVTQTPKHLITATGQRVTLRCSPRSGDLSVYWYQQSLDQGLQFLIQYYNGEERAKGNILERFSAQQFPDLHSELNLSSLELGDSALYFCASSVDFSLGTDTQYFGPGTRLTVL.

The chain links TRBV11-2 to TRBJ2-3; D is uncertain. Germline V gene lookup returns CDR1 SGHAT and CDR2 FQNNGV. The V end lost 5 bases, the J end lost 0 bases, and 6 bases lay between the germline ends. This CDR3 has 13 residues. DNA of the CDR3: TGTGCCAGCAGCCTAAAGAGCACAGATACGCAGTATTTT. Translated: CASSLKSTDTQYF. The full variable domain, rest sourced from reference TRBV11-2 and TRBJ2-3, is EAGVAQSPRYKIIEKRQSVAFWCNPISGHATLYWYQQILGQGPKLLIQFQNNGVVDDSQLPKDRFSAERLKGVDSTLKIQPAKLEDSAVYLCASSLKSTDTQYFGPGTRLTVL.

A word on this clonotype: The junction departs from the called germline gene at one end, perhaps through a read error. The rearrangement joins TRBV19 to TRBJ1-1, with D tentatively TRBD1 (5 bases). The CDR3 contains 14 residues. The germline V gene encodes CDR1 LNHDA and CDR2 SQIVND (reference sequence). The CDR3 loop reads CASVGVGGNTEAFF. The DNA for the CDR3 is TGTGCCAGTGTGGGGGTCGGGGGGAACACTGAAGCCTTCTTT.

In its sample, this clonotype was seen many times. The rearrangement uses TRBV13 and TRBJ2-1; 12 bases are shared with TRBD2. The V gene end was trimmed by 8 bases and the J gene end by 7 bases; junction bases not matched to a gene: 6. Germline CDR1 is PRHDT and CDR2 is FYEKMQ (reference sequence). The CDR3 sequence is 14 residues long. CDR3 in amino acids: CASESSGRANEQFF. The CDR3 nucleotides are TGTGCCAGCGAGTCTAGCGGGAGGGCAAATGAGCAGTTCTTC.

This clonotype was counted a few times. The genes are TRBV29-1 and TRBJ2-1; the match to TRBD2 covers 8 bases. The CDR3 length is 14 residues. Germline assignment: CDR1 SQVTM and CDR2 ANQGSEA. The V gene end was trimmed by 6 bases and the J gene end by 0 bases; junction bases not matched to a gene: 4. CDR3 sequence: CSVPGGSSYNEQFF. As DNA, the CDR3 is TGCAGCGTCCCGGGGGGGAGCTCCTACAATGAGCAGTTCTTC.

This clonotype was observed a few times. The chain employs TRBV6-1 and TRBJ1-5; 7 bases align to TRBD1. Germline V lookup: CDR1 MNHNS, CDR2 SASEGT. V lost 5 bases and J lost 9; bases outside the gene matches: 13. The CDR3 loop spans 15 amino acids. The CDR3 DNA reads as TGTGCCAGCAGTCCCGGGACAGTCCCTGAGGGGCCCCAGCATTTT. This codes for CASSPGTVPEGPQHF.

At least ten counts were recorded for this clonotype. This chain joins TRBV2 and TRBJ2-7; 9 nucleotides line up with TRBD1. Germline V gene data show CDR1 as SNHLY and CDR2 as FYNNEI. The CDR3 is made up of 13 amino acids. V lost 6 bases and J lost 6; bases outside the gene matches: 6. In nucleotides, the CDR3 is TGTGCCAGCAGAGGGACAGGGTTGGTCGAGCAGTACTTC. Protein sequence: CASRGTGLVEQYF.

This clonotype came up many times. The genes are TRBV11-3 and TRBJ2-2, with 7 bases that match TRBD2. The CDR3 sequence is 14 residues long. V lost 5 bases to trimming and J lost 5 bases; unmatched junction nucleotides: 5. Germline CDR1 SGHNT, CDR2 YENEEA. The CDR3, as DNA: TGTGCCAGCAGCCCACTAGCGACAACCGGGGAGCTGTTTTTT. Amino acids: CASSPLATTGELFF. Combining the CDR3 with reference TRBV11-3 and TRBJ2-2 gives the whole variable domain EAGVVQSPRYKIIEKKQPVAFWCNPISGHNTLYWYLQNLGQGPELLIRYENEEAVDDSQLPKDRFSAERLKGVDSTLKIQPAELGDSAVYLCASSPLATTGELFFGEGSRLTVL.

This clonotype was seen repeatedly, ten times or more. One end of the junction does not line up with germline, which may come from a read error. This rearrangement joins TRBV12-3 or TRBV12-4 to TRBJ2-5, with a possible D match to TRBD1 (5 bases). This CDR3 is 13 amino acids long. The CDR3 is CASSLGQGETQYF. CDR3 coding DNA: TGTGCCAGCAGCTTAGGGCAGGGAGAGACCCAGTACTTC.

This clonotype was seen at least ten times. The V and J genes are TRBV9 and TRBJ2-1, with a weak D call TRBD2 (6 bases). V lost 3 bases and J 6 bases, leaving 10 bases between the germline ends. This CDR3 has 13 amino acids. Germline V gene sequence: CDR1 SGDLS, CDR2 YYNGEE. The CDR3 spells CASSAGVFNEQFF. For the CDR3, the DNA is TGTGCCAGCAGCGCGGGAGTTTTCAATGAGCAGTTCTTC.

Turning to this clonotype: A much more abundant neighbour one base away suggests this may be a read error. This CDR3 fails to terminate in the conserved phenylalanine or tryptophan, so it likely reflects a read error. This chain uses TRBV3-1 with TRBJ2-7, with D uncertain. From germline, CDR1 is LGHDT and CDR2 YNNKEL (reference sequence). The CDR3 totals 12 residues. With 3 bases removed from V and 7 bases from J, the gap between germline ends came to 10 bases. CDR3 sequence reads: CASSHEDGEQYL. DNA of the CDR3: TGTGCCAGCAGCCATGAAGATGGGGAGCAGTACCTC.

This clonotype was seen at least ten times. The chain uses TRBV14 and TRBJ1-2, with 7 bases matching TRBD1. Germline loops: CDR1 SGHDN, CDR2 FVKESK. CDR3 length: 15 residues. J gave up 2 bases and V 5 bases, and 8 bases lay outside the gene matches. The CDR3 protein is CASSSWDSLNYGYTF. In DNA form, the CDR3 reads TGTGCCAGCAGCTCCTGGGACAGCTTAAACTATGGCTACACCTTC.

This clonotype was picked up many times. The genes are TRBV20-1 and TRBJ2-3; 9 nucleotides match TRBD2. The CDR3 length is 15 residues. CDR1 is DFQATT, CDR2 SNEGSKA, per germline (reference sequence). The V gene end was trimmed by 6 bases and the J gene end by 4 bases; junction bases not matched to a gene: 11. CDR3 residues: CSAPGVAGDPDTQYF. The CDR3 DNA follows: TGCAGTGCCCCGGGGGTAGCGGGAGACCCAGATACGCAGTATTTT.

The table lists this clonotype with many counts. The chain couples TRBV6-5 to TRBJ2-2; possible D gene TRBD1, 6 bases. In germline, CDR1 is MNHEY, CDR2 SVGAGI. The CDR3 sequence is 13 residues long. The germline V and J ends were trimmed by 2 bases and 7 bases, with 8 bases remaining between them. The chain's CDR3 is CASSYTGNGELFF. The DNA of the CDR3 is TGTGCCAGCAGTTACACAGGGAACGGGGAGCTGTTTTTT.

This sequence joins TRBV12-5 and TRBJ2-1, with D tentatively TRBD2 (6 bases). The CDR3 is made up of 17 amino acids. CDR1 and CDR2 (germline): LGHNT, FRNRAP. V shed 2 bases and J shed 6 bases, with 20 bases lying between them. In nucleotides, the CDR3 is TGTGCTAGTGGTTTGACCTTACTAGTAAAGGGACTCAATGAGCAGTTCTTC. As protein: CASGLTLLVKGLNEQFF.

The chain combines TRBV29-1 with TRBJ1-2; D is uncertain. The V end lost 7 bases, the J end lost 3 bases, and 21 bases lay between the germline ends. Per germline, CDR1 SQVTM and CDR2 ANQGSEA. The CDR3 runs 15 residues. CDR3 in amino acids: CSATLGINSDYGYTF. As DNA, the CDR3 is TGCAGCGCCACCCTGGGTATTAACTCGGACTATGGCTACACCTTC.

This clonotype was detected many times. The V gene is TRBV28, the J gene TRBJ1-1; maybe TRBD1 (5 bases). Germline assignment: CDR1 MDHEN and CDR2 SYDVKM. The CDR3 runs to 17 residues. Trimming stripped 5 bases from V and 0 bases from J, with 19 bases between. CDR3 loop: CASSLVGGTYMNTEAFF. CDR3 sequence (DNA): TGTGCCAGCAGTCTAGTCGGGGGGACGTACATGAACACTGAAGCTTTCTTT.

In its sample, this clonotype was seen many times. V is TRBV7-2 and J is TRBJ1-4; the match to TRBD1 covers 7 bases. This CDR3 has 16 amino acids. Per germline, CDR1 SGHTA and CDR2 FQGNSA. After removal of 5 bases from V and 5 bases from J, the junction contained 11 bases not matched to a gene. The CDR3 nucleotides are TGTGCCAGCAGCGCCTCGACACAGACAGGGAATGAAAAACTGTTTTTT. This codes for CASSASTQTGNEKLFF.

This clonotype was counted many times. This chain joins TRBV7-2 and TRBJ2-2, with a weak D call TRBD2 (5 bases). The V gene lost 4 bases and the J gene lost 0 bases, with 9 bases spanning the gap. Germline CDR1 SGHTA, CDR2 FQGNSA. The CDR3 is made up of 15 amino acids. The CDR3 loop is CASSSDGTNTGELFF. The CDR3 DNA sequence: TGTGCCAGCAGCTCAGACGGGACGAACACCGGGGAGCTGTTTTTT.

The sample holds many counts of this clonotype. CDR3 bases: TGTGCCAGCAGTTTAGGAAGGGGGAGGACGCCGGGATTTAATTCACCCCTCCACTTT. Translating gives CASSLGRGRTPGFNSPLHF. The rearrangement joins TRBV28 to TRBJ1-6; D possibly corresponds to TRBD1 (6 bases). This CDR3 has 19 amino acids. Germline CDR1 reads MDHEN; CDR2 reads SYDVKM. V dropped 2 bases and J dropped 6 bases, with 23 bases sitting between them.

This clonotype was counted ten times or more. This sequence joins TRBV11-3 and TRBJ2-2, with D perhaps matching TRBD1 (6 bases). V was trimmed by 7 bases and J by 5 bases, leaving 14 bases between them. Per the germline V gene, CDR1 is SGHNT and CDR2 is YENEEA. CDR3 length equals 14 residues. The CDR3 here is CASISNQGTGELFF. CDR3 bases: TGTGCCAGCATTTCTAACCAGGGGACCGGGGAGCTGTTTTTT.

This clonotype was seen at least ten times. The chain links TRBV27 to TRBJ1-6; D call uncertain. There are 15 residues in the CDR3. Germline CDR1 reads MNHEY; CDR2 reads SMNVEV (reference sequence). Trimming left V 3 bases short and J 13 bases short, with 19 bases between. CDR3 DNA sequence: TGTGCCAGCAGTTTGGGCGGGATGGGTATTTCGCCCCTCCACTTT. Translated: CASSLGGMGISPLHF.

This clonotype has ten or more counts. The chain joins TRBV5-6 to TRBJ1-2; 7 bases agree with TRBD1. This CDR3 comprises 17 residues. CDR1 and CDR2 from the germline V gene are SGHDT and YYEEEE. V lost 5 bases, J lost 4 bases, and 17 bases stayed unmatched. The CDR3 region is CASSFEGQSEDGYGYTF. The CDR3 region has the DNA TGTGCCAGCAGTTTCGAGGGACAGTCCGAGGATGGCTATGGCTACACCTTC.

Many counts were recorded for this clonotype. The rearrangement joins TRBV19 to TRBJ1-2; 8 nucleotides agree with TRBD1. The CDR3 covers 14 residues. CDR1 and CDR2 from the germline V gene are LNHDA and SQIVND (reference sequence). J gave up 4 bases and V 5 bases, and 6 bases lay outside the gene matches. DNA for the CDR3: TGTGCCAGTAGTCAGGGGGCGAACCTCTATGGCTACACCTTC. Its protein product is CASSQGANLYGYTF.

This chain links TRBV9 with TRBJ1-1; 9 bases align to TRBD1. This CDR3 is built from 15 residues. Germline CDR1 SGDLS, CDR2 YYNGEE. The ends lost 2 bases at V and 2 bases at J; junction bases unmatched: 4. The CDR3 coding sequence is TGTGCCAGCAGCGTTACAGGGGGCGGAAACACTGAAGCTTTCTTT. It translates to CASSVTGGGNTEAFF.

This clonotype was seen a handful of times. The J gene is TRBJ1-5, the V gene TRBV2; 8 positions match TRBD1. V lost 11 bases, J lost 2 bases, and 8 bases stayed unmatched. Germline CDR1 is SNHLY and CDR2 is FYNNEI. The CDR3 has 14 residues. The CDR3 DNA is TGTGCCGGCGGGGAGGACAGGGGCAATCAGCCCCAGCATTTT. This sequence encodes CAGGEDRGNQPQHF.

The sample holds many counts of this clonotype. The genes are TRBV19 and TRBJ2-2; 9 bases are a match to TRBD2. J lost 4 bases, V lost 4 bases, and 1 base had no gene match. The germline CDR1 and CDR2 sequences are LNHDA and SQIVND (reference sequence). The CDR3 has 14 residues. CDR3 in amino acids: CASSTAGGTGELFF. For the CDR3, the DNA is TGTGCCAGTAGTACAGCGGGAGGCACCGGGGAGCTGTTTTTT.

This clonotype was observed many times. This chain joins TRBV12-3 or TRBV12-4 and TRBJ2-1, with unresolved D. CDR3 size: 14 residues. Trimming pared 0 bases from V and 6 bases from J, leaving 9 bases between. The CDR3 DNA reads TGTGCCAGCAGTTTAGCTCCTTGGTTCAATGAGCAGTTCTTC. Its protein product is CASSLAPWFNEQFF.